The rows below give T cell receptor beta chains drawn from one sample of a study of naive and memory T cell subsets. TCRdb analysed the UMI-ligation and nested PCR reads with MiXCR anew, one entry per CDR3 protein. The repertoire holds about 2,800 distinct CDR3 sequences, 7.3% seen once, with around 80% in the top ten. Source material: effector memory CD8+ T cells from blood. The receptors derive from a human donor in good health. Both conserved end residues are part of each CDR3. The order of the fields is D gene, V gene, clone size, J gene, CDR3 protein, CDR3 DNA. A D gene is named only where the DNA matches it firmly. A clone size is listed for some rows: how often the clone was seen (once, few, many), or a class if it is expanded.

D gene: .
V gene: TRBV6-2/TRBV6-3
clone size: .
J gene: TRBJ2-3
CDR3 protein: CASSYRVTDTQYF
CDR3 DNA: TGTGCCAGCAGTTACCGAGTCACAGATACGCAGTATTTT

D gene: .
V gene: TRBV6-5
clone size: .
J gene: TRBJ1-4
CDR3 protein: CASSYSAATGTNEKLFF
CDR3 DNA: TGTGCCAGCAGTTACTCGGCGGCAACAGGGACTAATGAAAAACTGTTTTTT

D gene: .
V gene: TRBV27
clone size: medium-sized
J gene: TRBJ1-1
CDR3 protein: CASEEYAGTEAFF
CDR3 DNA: TGTGCCAGCGAGGAATACGCGGGCACTGAAGCTTTCTTT

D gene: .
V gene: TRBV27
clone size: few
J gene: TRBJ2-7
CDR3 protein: CASKVSGRGSYEQYF
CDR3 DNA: TGTGCCAGCAAGGTTTCGGGCAGGGGTTCTTACGAGCAGTACTTC

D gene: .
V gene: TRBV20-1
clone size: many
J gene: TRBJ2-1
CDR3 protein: CSASILRAPLPYEQFF
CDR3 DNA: TGCAGTGCTAGTATTCTGAGGGCACCGCTTCCCTATGAGCAGTTCTTC

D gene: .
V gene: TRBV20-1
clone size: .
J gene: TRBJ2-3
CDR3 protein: CSAREGTGTDTQYF
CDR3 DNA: TGCAGTGCTAGAGAGGGAACCGGCACAGATACGCAGTATTTT

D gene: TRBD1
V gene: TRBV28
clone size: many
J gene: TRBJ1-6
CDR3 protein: CASSFGQASPLHF
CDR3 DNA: TGTGCCAGCAGTTTCGGACAGGCCTCACCCCTCCACTTT

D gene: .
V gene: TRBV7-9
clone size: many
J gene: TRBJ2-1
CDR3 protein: CASSPPGLNNEQFF
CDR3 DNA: TGTGCCAGCAGTCCCCCTGGACTTAACAATGAGCAGTTCTTC

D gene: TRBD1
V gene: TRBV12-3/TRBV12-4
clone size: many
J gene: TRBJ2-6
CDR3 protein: CASRFPFGTGHSGANVLTF
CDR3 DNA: TGTGCCAGCCGATTCCCATTCGGGACAGGCCACTCTGGGGCCAACGTCCTGACTTTC

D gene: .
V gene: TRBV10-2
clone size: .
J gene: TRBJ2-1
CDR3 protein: CASSESGGWDREVF
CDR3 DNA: TGCGCCAGCAGTGAGTCTGGAGGGTGGGACCGAGAGGTCTTC

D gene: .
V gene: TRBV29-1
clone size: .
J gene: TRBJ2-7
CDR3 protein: CSAIDSSLGYEQYF
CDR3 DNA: TGCAGCGCTATCGACAGTAGCTTGGGCTACGAGCAGTACTTC

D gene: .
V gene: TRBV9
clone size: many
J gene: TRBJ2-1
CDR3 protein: CASSVDGGNRDEQFF
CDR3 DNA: TGTGCCAGCAGCGTAGACGGCGGCAACAGGGATGAGCAGTTCTTC

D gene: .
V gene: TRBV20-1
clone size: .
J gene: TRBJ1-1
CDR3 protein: CSARTGVRTEAFF
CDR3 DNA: TGCAGTGCTAGGACGGGAGTTCGAACTGAAGCTTTCTTT

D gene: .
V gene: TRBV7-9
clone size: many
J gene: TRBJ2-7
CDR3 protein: CASSLNGLPYEQYF
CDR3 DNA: TGTGCCAGCAGCTTAAATGGTCTACCCTACGAGCAGTACTTC

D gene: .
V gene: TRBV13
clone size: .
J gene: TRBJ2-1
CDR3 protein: CASSLGRRGYDNEQFF
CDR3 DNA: TGTGCCAGCAGCTTAGGACGGAGGGGATATGACAATGAGCAGTTCTTC